This record looks at one T cell receptor (beta chain) sequence and its context. The antigen is unknown. Expressed TCRB transcripts were sequenced after all isolated RNA was converted to cDNA. Here immunoSEQ multiplex PCR was the method, and the copy in TCRdb shows in-frame clones only, minus some. The sample contains 15,000 to 19,000 clones, around two thirds of which appear only once. The sample belongs to a study of beta chain features in type 1 diabetes. Study background: The study examined about 100 million sorted cells across all samples.

The trim removed 4 bases at V and 5 bases at J, leaving 12 bases unmatched. The CDR3 is 15 amino acids. CDR1 is SGHRS, CDR2 YFSETQ, per germline. Findings of the study overall: PCR might favor shorter templates, but any such skew would affect patients and controls equally. Type 1 diabetes patients showed a moderate but significant shortening of TCRB CDR3s in all four CD4+ subsets. The study left unresolved whether HLA type influences TCRB rearrangement.

The chain uses TRBV5-1 and TRBJ2-7; 7 bases match TRBD1. This receptor was identified in a man aged 25 to 40 with type 1 diabetes. Sequenced: Tregs from blood. CDR3 sequence: CASSRTGTVGDEQYF. Here the CDR3 DNA reads TGCGCCAGCAGCCGGACCGGGACAGTAGGGGACGAGCAGTACTTC.